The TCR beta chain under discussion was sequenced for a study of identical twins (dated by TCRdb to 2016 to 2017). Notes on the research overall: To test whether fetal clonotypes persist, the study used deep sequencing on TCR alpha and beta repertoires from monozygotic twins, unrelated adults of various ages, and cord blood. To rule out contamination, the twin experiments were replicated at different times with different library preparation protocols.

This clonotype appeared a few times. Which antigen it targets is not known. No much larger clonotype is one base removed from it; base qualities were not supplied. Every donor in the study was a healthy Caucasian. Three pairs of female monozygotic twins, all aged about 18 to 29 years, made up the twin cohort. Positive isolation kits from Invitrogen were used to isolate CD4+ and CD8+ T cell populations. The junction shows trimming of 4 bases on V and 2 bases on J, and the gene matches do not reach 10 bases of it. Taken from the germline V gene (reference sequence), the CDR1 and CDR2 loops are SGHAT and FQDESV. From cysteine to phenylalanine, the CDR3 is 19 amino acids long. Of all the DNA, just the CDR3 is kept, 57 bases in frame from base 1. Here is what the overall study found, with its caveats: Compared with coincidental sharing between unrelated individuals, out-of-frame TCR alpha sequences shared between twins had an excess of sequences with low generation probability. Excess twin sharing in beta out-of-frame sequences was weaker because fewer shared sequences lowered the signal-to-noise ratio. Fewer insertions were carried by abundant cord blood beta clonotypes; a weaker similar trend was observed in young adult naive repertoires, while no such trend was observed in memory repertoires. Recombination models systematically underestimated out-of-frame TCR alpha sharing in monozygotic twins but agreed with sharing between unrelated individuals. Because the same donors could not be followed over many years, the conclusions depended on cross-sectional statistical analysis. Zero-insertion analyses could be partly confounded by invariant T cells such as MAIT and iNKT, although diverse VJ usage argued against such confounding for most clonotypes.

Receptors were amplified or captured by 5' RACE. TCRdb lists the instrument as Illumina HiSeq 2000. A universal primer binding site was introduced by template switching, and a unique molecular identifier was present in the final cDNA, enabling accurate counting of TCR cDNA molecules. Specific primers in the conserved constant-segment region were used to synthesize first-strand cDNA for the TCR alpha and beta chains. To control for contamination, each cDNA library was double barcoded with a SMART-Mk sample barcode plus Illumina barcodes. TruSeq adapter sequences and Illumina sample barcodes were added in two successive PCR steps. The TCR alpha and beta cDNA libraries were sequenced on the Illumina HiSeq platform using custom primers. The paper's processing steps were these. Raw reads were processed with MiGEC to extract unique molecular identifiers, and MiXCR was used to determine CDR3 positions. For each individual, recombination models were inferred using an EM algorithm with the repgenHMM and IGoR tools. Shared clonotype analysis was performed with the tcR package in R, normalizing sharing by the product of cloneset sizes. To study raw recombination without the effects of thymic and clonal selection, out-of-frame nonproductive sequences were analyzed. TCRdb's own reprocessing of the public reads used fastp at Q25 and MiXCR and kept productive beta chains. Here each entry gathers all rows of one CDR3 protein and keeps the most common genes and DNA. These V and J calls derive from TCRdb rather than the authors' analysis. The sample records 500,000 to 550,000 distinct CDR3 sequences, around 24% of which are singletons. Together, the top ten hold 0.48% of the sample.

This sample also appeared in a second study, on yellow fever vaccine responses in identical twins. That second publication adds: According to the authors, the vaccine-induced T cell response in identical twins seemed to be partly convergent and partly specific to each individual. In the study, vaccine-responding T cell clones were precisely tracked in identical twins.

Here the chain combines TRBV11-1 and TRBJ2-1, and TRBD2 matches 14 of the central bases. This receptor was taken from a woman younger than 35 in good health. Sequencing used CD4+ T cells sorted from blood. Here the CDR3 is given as CASSSGWGTSGSTYNEQFF. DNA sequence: TGTGCCAGCAGCTCCGGGTGGGGGACTAGCGGGAGTACCTACAATGAGCAGTTCTTC.